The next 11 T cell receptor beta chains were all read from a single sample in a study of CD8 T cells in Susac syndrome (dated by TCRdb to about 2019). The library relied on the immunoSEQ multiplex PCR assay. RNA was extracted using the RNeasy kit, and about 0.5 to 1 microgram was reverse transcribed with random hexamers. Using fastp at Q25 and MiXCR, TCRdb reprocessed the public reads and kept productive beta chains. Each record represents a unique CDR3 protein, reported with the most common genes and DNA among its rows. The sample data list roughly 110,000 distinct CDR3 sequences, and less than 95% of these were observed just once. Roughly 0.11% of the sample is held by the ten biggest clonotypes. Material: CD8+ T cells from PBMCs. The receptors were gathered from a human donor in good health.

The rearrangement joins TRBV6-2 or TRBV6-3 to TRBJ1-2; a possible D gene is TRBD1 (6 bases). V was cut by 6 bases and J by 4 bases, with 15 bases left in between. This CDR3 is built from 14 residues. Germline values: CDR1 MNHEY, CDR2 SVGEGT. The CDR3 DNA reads TGTGCCAGCAGCGCAGACAGGATCGGCTATGGCTACACCTTC. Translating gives CASSADRIGYGYTF.

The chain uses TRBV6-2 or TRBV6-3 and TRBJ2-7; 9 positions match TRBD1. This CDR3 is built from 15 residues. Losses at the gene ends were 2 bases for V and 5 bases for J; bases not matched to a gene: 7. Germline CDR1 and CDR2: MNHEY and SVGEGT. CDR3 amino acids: CASSYPDRGGHEQYF. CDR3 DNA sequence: TGTGCCAGCAGTTACCCGGACAGGGGCGGCCACGAGCAGTACTTC.

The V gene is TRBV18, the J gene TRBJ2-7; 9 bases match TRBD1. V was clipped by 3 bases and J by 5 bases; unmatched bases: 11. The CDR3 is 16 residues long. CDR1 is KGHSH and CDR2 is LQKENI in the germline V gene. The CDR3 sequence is CASSPTRLDRGNEQYF. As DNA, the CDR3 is TGTGCCAGCTCACCTACCCGTCTGGACAGGGGCAACGAGCAGTACTTC.

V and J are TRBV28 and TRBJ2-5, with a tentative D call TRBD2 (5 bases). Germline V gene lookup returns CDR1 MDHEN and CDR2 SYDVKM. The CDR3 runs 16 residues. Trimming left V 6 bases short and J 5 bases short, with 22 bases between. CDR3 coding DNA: TGTGCCAGCAGCCCACAAACCCCGGGTCGAGGGGAGACCCAGTACTTC. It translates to CASSPQTPGRGETQYF.

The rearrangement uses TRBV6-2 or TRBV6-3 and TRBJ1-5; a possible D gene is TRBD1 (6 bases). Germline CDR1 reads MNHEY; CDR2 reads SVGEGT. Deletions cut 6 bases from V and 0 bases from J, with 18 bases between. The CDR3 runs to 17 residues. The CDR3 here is CASSPRSDRYSNQPQHF. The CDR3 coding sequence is TGTGCCAGCAGCCCCAGATCCGACAGGTATAGCAATCAGCCCCAGCATTTT.

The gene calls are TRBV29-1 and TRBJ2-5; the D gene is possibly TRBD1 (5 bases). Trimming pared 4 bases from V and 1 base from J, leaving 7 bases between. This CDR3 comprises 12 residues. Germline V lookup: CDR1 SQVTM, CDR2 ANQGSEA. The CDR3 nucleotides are TGCAGCGTTGGGGGCAGCCAAGAGACCCAGTACTTC. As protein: CSVGGSQETQYF.

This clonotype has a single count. The CDR3 bases are TGTGCCAGCGGCGGACAGATGAACACTGAAGCTTTCTTT. Its translation is CASGGQMNTEAFF. The chain has TRBV19 and TRBJ1-1, with D maybe TRBD1 (6 bases). The V end was cut by 9 bases, the J end by 0 bases, with 11 bases between. There are 13 residues in the CDR3. CDR1 and CDR2 from the germline V gene are LNHDA and SQIVND (reference sequence).

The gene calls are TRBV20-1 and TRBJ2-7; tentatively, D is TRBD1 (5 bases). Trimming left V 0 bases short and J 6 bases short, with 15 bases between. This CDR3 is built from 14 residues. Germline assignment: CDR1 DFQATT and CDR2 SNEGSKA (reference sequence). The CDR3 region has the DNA TGCAGTGCTAGAGATTATCAGGGTCCGCGCGAGCAGTACTTC. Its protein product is CSARDYQGPREQYF.

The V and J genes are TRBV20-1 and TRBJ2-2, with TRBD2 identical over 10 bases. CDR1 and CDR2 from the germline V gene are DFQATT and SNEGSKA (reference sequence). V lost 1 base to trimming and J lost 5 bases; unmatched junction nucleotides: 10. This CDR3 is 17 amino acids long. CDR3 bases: TGCAGTGCTAGAGCCTTCCCAGCGGGGGGGCGGACCGGGGAGCTGTTTTTT. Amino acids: CSARAFPAGGRTGELFF.

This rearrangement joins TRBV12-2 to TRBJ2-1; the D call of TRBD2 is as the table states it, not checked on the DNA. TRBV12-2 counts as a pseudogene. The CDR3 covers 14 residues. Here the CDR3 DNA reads TGTGCAAGTCACACAGAAGGGAGGCGGGGTGAGCAGTTCTTC. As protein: CASHTEGRRGEQFF.

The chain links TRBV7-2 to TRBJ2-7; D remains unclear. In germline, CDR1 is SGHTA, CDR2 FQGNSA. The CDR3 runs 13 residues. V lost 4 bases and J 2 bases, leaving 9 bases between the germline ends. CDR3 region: CASSSNQPYEQYF. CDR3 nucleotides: TGTGCCAGCAGCTCCAATCAACCCTACGAGCAGTACTTC.